Sequencing of this T cell receptor beta chain was carried out in a study of graft-versus-host responses after intestinal transplantation (dated by TCRdb to the early 2020s). For the study in its entirety: Recipients received multivisceral, liver-intestinal, or isolated intestinal transplants. To identify alloreactive clones, pre-transplant mixed lymphocyte reaction products were sequenced and compared with unstimulated pre-transplant donor and recipient T cells. Graft-versus-host and host-versus-graft alloreactive T cell clones were tracked in the graft, circulation and bone marrow after intestinal transplantation using bulk TCR-beta CDR3 sequencing. Donor T cell macrochimerism was defined as a peak of at least 4% donor T cells among recipient peripheral blood mononuclear cells. Of the 20 to 30 intestinal transplant recipients enrolled in the cohort, one of whom was a retransplant, a few patients without pretransplant specimens were excluded. All recipients received anti-thymocyte globulin induction followed by maintenance tacrolimus and steroids for approximately 3 years. Samples from three later patients were sequenced in-house on an Illumina MiSeq with MiXCR processing rather than by the commercial service.

About this clone itself: No antigen is known for it. No much larger clone is present one base from it, and per-base qualities are unavailable.

CDR1 SGHAT and CDR2 FQNNGV are derived from the germline V gene. V is shortened by 0 bases, J by 5 bases, and the region joining them spans 7 bases. The CDR3 runs 13 residues from the cysteine to the phenylalanine. Only the CDR3 portion is preserved as DNA: 39 bases, with reading frame beginning at the first base. The method behind the library was the immunoSEQ multiplex PCR assay. For most patients, genomic DNA was isolated with the Qiagen DNeasy Blood and Tissue Kit and sent frozen to Adaptive Biotechnologies for TCR sequencing. Adaptive Biotechnologies carried out high-throughput TCR-beta CDR3 sequencing of genomic DNA for most patients. The original pipeline was this. TCR sequencing data were retrieved from Adaptive's ImmunoSEQ software for 15 to 20 patients, whereas a few other patients were processed with MiXCR and VDJtools. To correct CD4 versus CD8 sorting errors, any sequence found in both subsets at a frequency ratio below 5:1 was removed. CDR3 nucleotide sequences shared between donor and recipient were removed because their origin could not be assigned. To count as alloreactive, a clone needed at least 2-fold expansion over unstimulated cells and a minimum CFSE-low frequency of 0.002% (template counts) or 0.001% (read counts). Mappable clones were those detected in sequenced pre-transplant spleen, lymph node, or MLR CFSE-low populations of the donor or recipient. Cumulative frequency of alloreactive clones was calculated as a percentage of all sequences weighted by copy number. This immuneACCESS table, as held by TCRdb, lists in-frame sequences with V and J called but not all clones. Of the missing ones, under half trace to an unresolved V gene in checked studies; the others have no known cause. That table supplies the V and J calls and clone size; D and trimming were determined from the DNA. The sample table lists tens of thousands of clones, around 92% of them with a count of one. The biggest ten clones account for around 0.4% of the sample.

The intended sense of this specimen's time point label: cells obtained before transplantation from donor or recipient. CD3+CD4+ and CD3+CD8+ populations were FACS-sorted from unstimulated pre-transplant donor and recipient cells taken from spleen or lymph nodes. Broader findings and caveats from the paper: GvH clones were detected in recipient bone marrow, and some appeared earlier in ileal mucosa or blood, consistent with an intestinal mucosal origin. Conclusions were limited by the relatively low number and heterogeneity of intestinal transplant patients. In patients with donor T cell macrochimerism, the allografts had high GvH to HvG T cell clonal ratios. Early after transplant, peak levels of circulating GvH clones were found to be associated with declines in HvG clones.

The source was unstimulated CD4+ T cells sorted from spleen or lymph node cells, collected before transplant. The sequence came from a human donor who was the organ donor for an intestinal transplant. Recombination linked TRBV11-2 to TRBJ1-2; the D gene lacks a confident call. The DNA reads TGTGCCAGCAGCTTAGAAGCGGGGTATGGCTACACCTTC. Its protein reads: CASSLEAGYGYTF.